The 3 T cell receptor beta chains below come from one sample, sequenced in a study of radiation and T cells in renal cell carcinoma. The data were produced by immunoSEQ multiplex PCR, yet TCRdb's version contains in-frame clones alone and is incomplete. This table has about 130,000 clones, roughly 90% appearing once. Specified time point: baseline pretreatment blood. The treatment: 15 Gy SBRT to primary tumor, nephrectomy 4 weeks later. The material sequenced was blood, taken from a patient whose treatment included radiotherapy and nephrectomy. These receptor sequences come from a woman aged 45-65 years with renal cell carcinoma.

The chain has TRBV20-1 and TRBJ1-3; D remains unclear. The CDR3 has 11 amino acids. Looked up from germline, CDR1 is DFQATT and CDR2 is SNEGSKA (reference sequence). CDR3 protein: CIFISGNTIYF. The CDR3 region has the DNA TGCATCTTTATCTCTGGAAACACCATATATTTT.

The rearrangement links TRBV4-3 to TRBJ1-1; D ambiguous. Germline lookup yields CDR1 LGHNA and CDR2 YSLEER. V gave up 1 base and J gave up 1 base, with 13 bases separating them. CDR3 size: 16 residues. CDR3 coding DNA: TGCGCCAGCAGCCAAGTAGTCAGGAGGAGGAACACTGAAGCTTTCTTT. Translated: CASSQVVRRRNTEAFF.

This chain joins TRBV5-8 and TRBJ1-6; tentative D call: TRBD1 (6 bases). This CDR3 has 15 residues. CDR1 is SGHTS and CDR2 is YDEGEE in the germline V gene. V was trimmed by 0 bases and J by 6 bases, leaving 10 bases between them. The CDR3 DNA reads TGTGCCAGCAGCTTGGGGACAGCCTTTAATTCACCCCTCCACTTT. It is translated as CASSLGTAFNSPLHF.